The 22 T cell receptor beta chains below all came from one sample that was sequenced in a study of blood T cell repertoires in COVID-19. TCRdb's copy holds only in-frame clones and misses some; the assay was immunoSEQ multiplex PCR. The table includes approximately 100,000 clones, around 80% detected once. The sequencing sample was made of peripheral blood. These TCRs come from a man between 65 and 80 years old with acute or convalescent COVID-19.

This clone was seen ten or more times. The V gene is TRBV18, the J gene TRBJ1-2; TRBD1 matches at 8 bases. This CDR3 is 15 amino acids long. The germline V gene encodes CDR1 KGHSH and CDR2 LQKENI. Germline trimming cut 0 bases from V and 4 bases from J; bases unmatched to any gene: 4. The CDR3 region is CASSPPPGGVYGYTF. In DNA form, the CDR3 reads TGTGCCAGCTCACCACCCCCAGGGGGCGTCTATGGCTACACCTTC.

The chain's CDR3 is CASSLGGFIYGYTF. The CDR3 nucleotides are TGTGCCAGCAGTTTAGGGGGCTTTATCTATGGCTACACCTTC. The V call is TRBV28, the J call TRBJ1-2, with a possible D match to TRBD1 (6 bases). The CDR3 is 14 residues long. Trimming shortened V by 2 bases and J by 4 bases, and 11 bases separated the two germline ends. Germline V gene lookup returns CDR1 MDHEN and CDR2 SYDVKM.

The chain has TRBV27 and TRBJ2-5; TRBD2 matches at 12 bases. CDR1 and CDR2 from the germline V gene are MNHEY and SMNVEV (reference sequence). The CDR3 totals 18 residues. V lost 3 bases to trimming and J lost 2 bases; unmatched junction nucleotides: 10. The DNA for the CDR3 is TGTGCCAGCAGTTTCATCCTAGCGGGAGGGCCCCGACAAGAGACCCAGTACTTC. It encodes CASSFILAGGPRQETQYF.

This rearrangement joins TRBV18 to TRBJ2-7, with 11 bases lining up with TRBD1. V gave up 4 bases and J gave up 6 bases; unmatched junction bases: 5. Germline values: CDR1 KGHSH, CDR2 LQKENI. This CDR3 spans 14 amino acids. CDR3 protein: CASSLGQGGSEQYF. The CDR3 DNA follows: TGTGCCAGCTCACTGGGACAGGGGGGGAGCGAGCAGTACTTC.

V and J are TRBV9 and TRBJ2-7; a weak D match, TRBD2 (7 bases). V lost 3 bases and J lost 0, with 16 bases in between. CDR1 is SGDLS and CDR2 is YYNGEE in the germline V gene. The CDR3 loop spans 16 amino acids. CDR3 sequence: CASSASSGGGSYEQYF. Written as DNA, the CDR3 is TGTGCCAGCAGCGCCTCATCGGGGGGCGGCTCCTACGAGCAGTACTTC.

Note on this clone: At one end the junction does not follow the germline gene, possibly because of a read error. The V gene is TRBV11-3, the J gene TRBJ2-1; no clear D gene. Germline-derived CDR1 and CDR2 are SGHNT and YENEEA. CDR3 length: 13 residues. The chain's CDR3 is CASSLDSHNEQFF. DNA of the CDR3: TGTGCCAGCAGCTTAGACTCCCACAATGAGCAGTTCTTC.

Only a few counts were recorded for this clone. The rearrangement links TRBV4-3 to TRBJ1-3; D gene ambiguous. The CDR3 totals 16 residues. The V and J ends lost 5 bases and 2 bases respectively, with 16 bases between them. Germline V gene lookup returns CDR1 LGHNA and CDR2 YSLEER. The CDR3 here is CASSITLLGAGNTIYF. CDR3 DNA sequence: TGCGCCAGCAGCATAACCCTCCTCGGGGCTGGAAACACCATATATTTT.

Notes on this clone: Sequence at one end of the junction differs from germline and may be a read error. The chain has TRBV6-5 and TRBJ1-5; D is uncertain. Germline V gene lookup returns CDR1 MNHEY and CDR2 SVGAGI. The CDR3 is 14 residues long. The CDR3 bases are TGTGCCAGCAGTAACTCAGGAGGTAATCAGCCCCAGCATTTT. Translation gives CASSNSGGNQPQHF.

The V and J genes are TRBV3-1 (or the pseudogene TRBV3-2) and TRBJ2-2; the D is unclear. Germline V gives CDR1 LGHDT, CDR2 YNNKEL (reference sequence). This CDR3 is built from 15 residues. V was pared by 5 bases and J by 0 bases, with 10 bases between. The CDR3 sequence is CASSDFGTNTGELFF. In DNA, the CDR3 is TGTGCCAGCAGCGACTTCGGTACGAACACCGGGGAGCTGTTTTTT.

The V call is TRBV7-9, the J call TRBJ2-1; TRBD2 might be the D (5 bases). The CDR3 loop spans 16 amino acids. The germline V gene encodes CDR1 SEHNR and CDR2 FQNEAQ (reference sequence). Trimming pared 7 bases from V and 0 bases from J, leaving 16 bases between. In nucleotides, the CDR3 is TGTGCCAGCATCTATACTAGAGCAAGCTCCTACAATGAGCAGTTCTTC. This translates into CASIYTRASSYNEQFF.

The V gene is TRBV27, the J gene TRBJ1-5, with D hard to call. Germline V lookup: CDR1 MNHEY, CDR2 SMNVEV (reference sequence). There are 14 residues in the CDR3. Trimming cost V 5 bases and J 4 bases, with 12 bases left between them. CDR3 amino acids: CASSRIGSNQPQHF. CDR3 in DNA: TGTGCCAGCAGTCGCATCGGGTCTAATCAGCCCCAGCATTTT.

The CDR3 coding sequence is TGTGCCAGCAGCCATGGACTAGCGGACGACACCGGGGAGCTGTTTTTT. Protein product: CASSHGLADDTGELFF. The chain is built from TRBV4-2 and TRBJ2-2; 10 nucleotides align to TRBD2. The germline CDR1 and CDR2 sequences are LGHNA and YNFKEQ. This CDR3 is built from 16 residues. J lost 3 bases, V lost 3 bases, and 4 bases had no gene match.

The V and J genes are TRBV28 and TRBJ2-3; TRBD1 matches 7 bases. This CDR3 contains 14 residues. Per germline, CDR1 MDHEN and CDR2 SYDVKM. V was clipped by 6 bases and J by 5 bases; unmatched bases: 8. This chain's CDR3 is CASSPGQVRDTQYF. In nucleotides, the CDR3 is TGTGCCAGCAGCCCTGGACAGGTGAGAGATACGCAGTATTTT.

The chain couples TRBV11-1 to TRBJ2-7, with 7 bases aligning to TRBD1. With 5 bases clipped from V and 3 bases from J, the junction kept 10 bases outside the gene matches. Germline V gene lookup returns CDR1 SGHAT and CDR2 FQDESV (reference sequence). The CDR3 runs to 15 residues. The CDR3 nucleotides are TGTGCCAGCAGCCAAATCGGGACAGCCTTCTACGAGCAGTACTTC. Its translation is CASSQIGTAFYEQYF.

The rearrangement joins TRBV30 to TRBJ1-6, with a possible D match to TRBD1 (6 bases). This CDR3 spans 14 amino acids. Trimming left V 3 bases short and J 9 bases short, with 15 bases between. CDR1 GTSNPN and CDR2 SVGIG come from the germline V gene (reference sequence). CDR3 residues: CAWSALTGSSPLHF. CDR3 nucleotide sequence: TGTGCCTGGAGCGCTTTGACAGGTTCTTCACCCCTCCACTTT.

The J gene is TRBJ1-2, the V gene TRBV30; 8 bases line up with TRBD1. Trimming cost V 5 bases and J 4 bases; bases outside gene matches: 6. The CDR3 sequence is 13 residues long. Looked up from germline, CDR1 is GTSNPN and CDR2 is SVGIG (reference sequence). The CDR3 region is CAWARDRPYGYTF. The CDR3 nucleotides are TGTGCCTGGGCCCGGGACAGGCCCTATGGCTACACCTTC.

This clone showed up just once. The chain recombines TRBV19 with TRBJ2-5, with 7 bases identical to TRBD2. Trimming took 3 bases from V and 5 from J; bases not matched to a gene: 21. The CDR3 covers 19 residues. The V gene's germline CDR1 is LNHDA and CDR2 SQIVND (reference sequence). The CDR3 sequence is CASSMALGAPGRFMETQYF. CDR3 DNA: TGTGCCAGTAGTATGGCCCTCGGGGCGCCCGGGAGGTTTATGGAGACCCAGTACTTC.

V gene TRBV20-1 combines with J gene TRBJ2-3, with 7 bases lining up with TRBD1. Germline V lookup: CDR1 DFQATT, CDR2 SNEGSKA (reference sequence). V was clipped by 3 bases and J by 0 bases; unmatched bases: 9. CDR3 length equals 16 residues. Here the CDR3 reads CSASWSRGSSTDTQYF. Written as DNA, the CDR3 is TGCAGTGCTAGTTGGTCCAGGGGGAGTAGCACAGATACGCAGTATTTT.

The CDR3 nucleotides are TGTGCCAGCAGCCTTCAGGGTAACTATGGCTACACCTTC. Translating it yields CASSLQGNYGYTF. J is TRBJ1-2 and V is TRBV9; TRBD1 might be the D (5 bases). CDR3 length equals 13 residues. Trimming cost V 4 bases and J 1 base, with 8 bases left between them. Germline loops: CDR1 SGDLS, CDR2 YYNGEE.

This rearrangement joins TRBV30 to TRBJ2-7, with 8 bases matching TRBD1. After removal of 0 bases from V and 5 bases from J, the junction contained 3 bases not matched to a gene. Germline V lookup: CDR1 GTSNPN, CDR2 SVGIG (reference sequence). The CDR3 sequence is 13 residues long. This CDR3 reads CAWSVHRGDEQYF. The DNA for the CDR3 is TGTGCCTGGAGTGTTCACAGGGGGGACGAGCAGTACTTC.

This clone was recorded only once. This chain uses TRBV9 with TRBJ1-6; 9 bases map to TRBD1. The CDR3 consists of 15 residues. Trimming removed 4 bases from V and 5 bases from J; junction bases left unmatched: 4. Germline lookup yields CDR1 SGDLS and CDR2 YYNGEE. Written as DNA, the CDR3 is TGTGCCAGCAGCCCCAGGACAGGGGATAATTCACCCCTCCACTTT. Translating it yields CASSPRTGDNSPLHF.

The chain employs TRBV27 and TRBJ1-3, with 7 bases aligning to TRBD1. This CDR3 is built from 13 residues. Unmatched junction bases numbered 3, after V lost 6 bases and J lost 4 bases. The germline gives CDR1 MNHEY, CDR2 SMNVEV (reference sequence). CDR3 in amino acids: CASSLDRGNTIYF. The CDR3 bases are TGTGCCAGCAGCTTGGACAGGGGAAACACCATATATTTT.